The 25 T cell receptor beta chains below all came from one sample that was sequenced in a study of cytomegalovirus exposure and HLA in healthy donors. Using immunoSEQ multiplex PCR, the repertoire was profiled, and TCRdb retains in-frame clones only, with some absent. Found here are roughly 330,000 clones, around 87% of them singletons; the top ten hold about 1.2%. The sample was PBMCs. The origin of the receptors is a woman under 40 in good health and CMV-seropositive.

The chain combines TRBV7-6 with TRBJ2-7, with D possibly being TRBD2 (6 bases). The length of the CDR3 is 15 residues. Trimming removed 2 bases at V and 5 bases at J, with 16 bases between. CDR1 is SGHVS, CDR2 FNYEAQ, per germline. The CDR3 loop reads CASSLSVGSLNEQYF. The CDR3 nucleotides read TGTGCCAGCAGCTTATCTGTCGGGAGTTTGAACGAGCAGTACTTC.

V and J are TRBV27 and TRBJ2-5; unclear D gene. From germline, CDR1 is MNHEY and CDR2 SMNVEV (reference sequence). Trimming pared 4 bases from V and 2 bases from J, leaving 14 bases between. The CDR3 length is 15 residues. CDR3 DNA sequence: TGTGCCAGCAGTTACAGCTTCCCCCCTCAAGAGACCCAGTACTTC. This encodes CASSYSFPPQETQYF.

This clone occurred once. This chain connects TRBV7-9 to TRBJ2-5; 10 bases line up with TRBD2. The CDR3 runs to 16 residues. Germline V CDR1 and CDR2: SEHNR, FQNEAQ (reference sequence). With V trimmed by 5 bases and J by 4 bases, 10 bases remained unmatched. Here the CDR3 DNA reads TGTGCCAGCAGCCCTTCACTAGCGGGAAGGGGAGAGACCCAGTACTTC. It codes for CASSPSLAGRGETQYF.

The chain joins TRBV5-3 to TRBJ1-2; D is unresolved. TRBV5-3 is an ORF for which the function is uncertain. The CDR3 contains 14 residues. V was shortened by 1 base and J by 2 bases, with 9 bases between the two germline ends. The CDR3 region has the DNA TGTGCCAGAAGCTTGAGACAAAGGAACTATGGCTACACCTTC. As protein: CARSLRQRNYGYTF.

This clone appeared a few times. At the DNA level, this CDR3 is encoded by other sequences in the same sample as well. The chain links TRBV27 to TRBJ1-5; the D gene is possibly TRBD1 (6 bases). This CDR3 is 13 amino acids long. Between the trimmed V and J ends, which lost 3 bases and 4 bases, there was a span of 7 bases. Germline V gene lookup returns CDR1 MNHEY and CDR2 SMNVEV (reference sequence). This CDR3 reads CASSFRGNQPQHF. Written as DNA, the CDR3 is TGTGCCAGCAGTTTTAGGGGGAATCAGCCCCAGCATTTT.

The rearrangement links TRBV27 to TRBJ2-3; 7 positions match TRBD1. The J segment lost 2 bases and the V segment lost 1 base, leaving 3 bases of the junction unmatched. This CDR3 region has 15 residues. From germline, CDR1 is MNHEY and CDR2 SMNVEV (reference sequence). CDR3 sequence (DNA): TGTGCCAGCAGTTTATATGGGACAGCCACAGATACGCAGTATTTT. This sequence encodes CASSLYGTATDTQYF.

The rearrangement uses TRBV30 and TRBJ1-3; a weak D match, TRBD1 (5 bases). CDR3 length equals 13 residues. CDR1 and CDR2 from the germline V gene are GTSNPN and SVGIG (reference sequence). Trimming removed 4 bases at V and 7 bases at J, with 14 bases between. CDR3 sequence: CAWTPDMINTIYF. DNA for the CDR3: TGTGCCTGGACCCCGGACATGATTAACACCATATATTTT.

The chain combines TRBV27 with TRBJ2-1, with D perhaps TRBD2 (6 bases). Germline CDR1 and CDR2: MNHEY and SMNVEV (reference sequence). V lost 1 base to trimming and J lost 6 bases, with 7 bases between them. The CDR3 extends over 13 amino acids. In DNA form, the CDR3 reads TGTGCCAGCAGTTTATACGGGGGCAATGAGCAGTTCTTC. This gives the protein CASSLYGGNEQFF.

V and J are TRBV27 and TRBJ2-3, with D possibly TRBD2 on 6 matching bases. The CDR3 spans 14 residues. The germline gives CDR1 MNHEY, CDR2 SMNVEV (reference sequence). The V and J ends lost 6 bases and 5 bases respectively, with 15 bases between them. The CDR3, as DNA: TGTGCCAGCAGGCACCCCCAGGGAGGAGATACGCAGTATTTT. This encodes CASRHPQGGDTQYF.

This clone was observed a handful of times. This chain's CDR3 is CASSVGDRDNYEQYF. As DNA, the CDR3 is TGTGCCAGCAGCGTAGGGGACAGGGACAACTACGAGCAGTACTTC. The chain combines TRBV9 with TRBJ2-7; 9 bases align to TRBD1. CDR3 length: 15 amino acids. V was pared by 0 bases and J by 3 bases, with 4 bases of the junction left unmatched. Germline loops: CDR1 SGDLS, CDR2 YYNGEE.

Only one count was recorded for this clone. The J gene is TRBJ1-1, the V gene TRBV6-6, with D perhaps matching TRBD1 (5 bases). Germline V gene sequence: CDR1 MNHNY, CDR2 SVGAGI (reference sequence). The CDR3 runs to 14 residues. The V gene lost 5 bases and the J gene lost 1 base, with 11 bases spanning the gap. CDR3 sequence: CASSPTGWNTEAFF. The CDR3 DNA sequence: TGTGCCAGCAGTCCAACAGGATGGAACACTGAAGCTTTCTTT.

This CDR3 is CASAFPAGAYEQYF. CDR3 nucleotides: TGTGCCAGCGCTTTCCCGGCAGGGGCCTACGAGCAGTACTTC. This chain joins TRBV7-2 and TRBJ2-7, with D possibly being TRBD1 (6 bases). CDR3 size: 14 residues. Trimming removed 8 bases from V and 2 bases from J, with 16 bases in between. Germline V gene sequence: CDR1 SGHTA, CDR2 FQGNSA.

This clone has ten or more counts. This rearrangement joins TRBV15 to TRBJ2-7, with D perhaps TRBD1 (6 bases). Germline V gene sequence: CDR1 LNHNV, CDR2 YYDKDF (reference sequence). The CDR3 has 15 amino acids. V was shortened by 0 bases and J by 2 bases, with 11 bases between the two germline ends. This CDR3 is CATSRDFEGAYEQYF. The DNA for the CDR3 is TGTGCCACCAGCAGAGATTTCGAGGGGGCCTACGAGCAGTACTTC.

J is TRBJ2-7 and V is TRBV15, with D perhaps TRBD1 (6 bases). Germline V lookup: CDR1 LNHNV, CDR2 YYDKDF (reference sequence). This CDR3 comprises 17 residues. V was pared by 0 bases and J by 1 base, with 16 bases between. DNA for the CDR3: TGTGCCACCAGCAGAGATTCTGACAGGCGCAGATCCTACGAGCAGTACTTC. Translation: CATSRDSDRRRSYEQYF.

This clone came up once. The rearrangement joins TRBV29-1 to TRBJ1-2; 7 bases line up with TRBD1. CDR3 length equals 15 residues. Losses at the gene ends were 6 bases for V and 4 bases for J; bases not matched to a gene: 14. From germline, CDR1 is SQVTM and CDR2 ANQGSEA. This CDR3 reads CSVVDGQDVPYGYTF. The CDR3 DNA sequence: TGCAGCGTCGTTGACGGACAGGACGTACCCTATGGCTACACCTTC.

There are a few counts of this clone. The chain combines TRBV19 with TRBJ2-7; D ambiguous. This CDR3 is built from 14 residues. Trimming left V 3 bases short and J 1 base short, with 10 bases between. The germline V gene encodes CDR1 LNHDA and CDR2 SQIVND (reference sequence). CDR3 sequence: CASSIVQSSYEQYF. CDR3 in DNA: TGTGCCAGTAGTATCGTACAGTCTTCCTACGAGCAGTACTTC.

The chain combines TRBV5-8 with TRBJ2-7; 11 positions match TRBD2. Losses at the gene ends were 4 bases for V and 0 bases for J; bases not matched to a gene: 9. CDR3 length equals 17 residues. Germline CDR1 and CDR2: SGHTS and YDEGEE. The CDR3 nucleotides are TGTGCCAGCAGCCCCGGACTAGCGGGCGGTAGCTCCTACGAGCAGTACTTC. Amino acid sequence: CASSPGLAGGSSYEQYF.

The chain joins TRBV2 to TRBJ1-2; a possible D gene is TRBD1 (6 bases). The CDR3 spans 16 residues. The V gene's germline CDR1 is SNHLY and CDR2 FYNNEI. The V end was cut by 4 bases, the J end by 4 bases, with 19 bases between. This CDR3 reads CASSVVRGRGGYGYTF. CDR3 nucleotide sequence: TGTGCCAGCAGTGTGGTTCGGGGGCGGGGAGGCTATGGCTACACCTTC.

The gene calls are TRBV5-1 and TRBJ1-5; the D gene is possibly TRBD1 (5 bases). Germline V CDR1 and CDR2: SGHRS, YFSETQ. There are 16 residues in the CDR3. Trimming removed 4 bases at V and 0 bases at J, with 14 bases between. The CDR3 protein is CASSARDGNSNQPQHF. The CDR3 bases are TGCGCCAGCAGCGCCCGGGACGGAAATAGCAATCAGCCCCAGCATTTT.

The chain uses TRBV19 and TRBJ1-5; 9 nucleotides agree with TRBD1. The CDR3 has 13 amino acids. With V trimmed by 9 bases and J by 11 bases, 11 bases remained unmatched. CDR1 is LNHDA and CDR2 is SQIVND in the germline V gene (reference sequence). The CDR3 bases are TGTGCCAGCAGACCCGGGACAGGGAGGTCCCAGCATTTT. Translation: CASRPGTGRSQHF.

The V and J genes are TRBV9 and TRBJ1-2; unclear D gene. Germline lookup yields CDR1 SGDLS and CDR2 YYNGEE. The V end was cut by 3 bases, the J end by 4 bases, with 7 bases between. The CDR3 is 12 residues long. This CDR3 reads CASSAGSYGYTF. Written as DNA, the CDR3 is TGTGCCAGCAGCGCGGGAAGCTATGGCTACACCTTC.

This clone was seen only a few times. The chain employs TRBV27 and TRBJ1-6, with 7 bases identical to TRBD1. Looked up from germline, CDR1 is MNHEY and CDR2 is SMNVEV (reference sequence). The CDR3 extends over 15 amino acids. The trim removed 6 bases at V and 8 bases at J, leaving 10 bases unmatched. The CDR3 protein is CASSHLGQVDSPLHF. CDR3 DNA: TGTGCCAGCAGCCACCTCGGACAGGTGGATTCACCCCTCCACTTT.

In the case of this clone: At the DNA level, this CDR3 is encoded by other sequences in the same sample as well. The rearrangement uses TRBV7-6 and TRBJ1-1; D is ambiguous. The CDR3 spans 13 residues. CDR1 and CDR2 (germline): SGHVS, FNYEAQ. The V gene lost 2 bases and the J gene lost 3 bases, with 7 bases spanning the gap. The chain's CDR3 is CASSLTGDTEAFF. The CDR3 coding sequence is TGTGCCAGCAGCTTAACTGGGGACACTGAAGCTTTCTTT.

J is TRBJ2-7 and V is TRBV7-8; D is possibly TRBD1 or TRBD2 (5 bases each). Germline V lookup: CDR1 SGHVS, CDR2 FQNEAQ. Deletions cut 5 bases from V and 3 bases from J, with 17 bases between. This CDR3 spans 15 amino acids. CDR3 in amino acids: CASSPMRGGDYEQYF. The CDR3 bases are TGTGCCAGCAGCCCGATGAGGGGTGGGGACTACGAGCAGTACTTC.

The rearrangement joins TRBV4-3 to TRBJ2-4, with D unclear. Looked up from germline, CDR1 is LGHNA and CDR2 is YSLEER. Trimming pared 2 bases from V and 0 bases from J, leaving 5 bases between. The length of the CDR3 is 14 residues. CDR3 sequence reads: CASSQTIAKNIQYF. CDR3 nucleotide sequence: TGCGCCAGCAGCCAAACAATAGCCAAAAACATTCAGTACTTC.